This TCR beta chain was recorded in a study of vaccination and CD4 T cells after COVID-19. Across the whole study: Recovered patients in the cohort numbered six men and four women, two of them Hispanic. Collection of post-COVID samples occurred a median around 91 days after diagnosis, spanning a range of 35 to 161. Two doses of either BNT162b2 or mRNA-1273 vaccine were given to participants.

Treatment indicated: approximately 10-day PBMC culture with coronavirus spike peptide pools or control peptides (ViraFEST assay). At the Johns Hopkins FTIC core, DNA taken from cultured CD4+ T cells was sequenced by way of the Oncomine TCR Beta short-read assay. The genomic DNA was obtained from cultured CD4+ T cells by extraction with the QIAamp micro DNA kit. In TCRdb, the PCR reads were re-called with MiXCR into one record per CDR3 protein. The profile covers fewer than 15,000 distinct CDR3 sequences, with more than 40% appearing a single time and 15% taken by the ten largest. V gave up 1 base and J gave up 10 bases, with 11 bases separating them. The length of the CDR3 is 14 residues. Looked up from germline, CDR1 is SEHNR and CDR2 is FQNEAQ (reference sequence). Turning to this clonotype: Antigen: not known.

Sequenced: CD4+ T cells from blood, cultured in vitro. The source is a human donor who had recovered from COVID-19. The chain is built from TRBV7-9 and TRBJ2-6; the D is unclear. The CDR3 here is CASSLVPSINVLTF. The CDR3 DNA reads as TGTGCCAGCAGCTTAGTCCCTTCTATTAACGTCCTGACTTTC.